One and the same sample provided the 21 T cell receptor beta chains below, sequenced in a study of CD49a tissue-resident CD8 T cells in human skin. TCRdb keeps only in-frame clones here, not all; method: immunoSEQ multiplex PCR. This table holds approximately 1,100 clones, about 78% found once. Specimen: CD103- CD8+ T cells sorted from skin dermis. These receptors were taken from a human donor in good health.

The chain couples TRBV15 to TRBJ2-3, with D tentatively TRBD2 (6 bases). The germline V and J ends were trimmed by 7 bases and 1 base, with 9 bases remaining between them. Germline CDR1 and CDR2: LNHNV and YYDKDF (reference sequence). The length of the CDR3 is 13 residues. Written as DNA, the CDR3 is TGTGCCACCAAAGCGGGCGGCACAGATACGCAGTATTTT. It specifies CATKAGGTDTQYF.

The V call is TRBV29-1, the J call TRBJ2-3, with 9 bases fitting TRBD1. The J segment lost 2 bases and the V segment lost 3 bases, leaving 3 bases of the junction unmatched. Germline V CDR1 and CDR2: SQVTM, ANQGSEA. The length of the CDR3 is 14 residues. CDR3 coding DNA: TGCAGCGTTGAGGGACAGGGAGTCACAGATACGCAGTATTTT. Protein: CSVEGQGVTDTQYF.

This chain joins TRBV28 and TRBJ2-7, with D tentatively TRBD1 (6 bases). Germline CDR1 reads MDHEN; CDR2 reads SYDVKM. The CDR3 is made up of 16 amino acids. V lost 5 bases, J lost 3 bases, and 20 bases lay in between. Written as DNA, the CDR3 is TGTGCCAGCAGTCCTCTCGGGCCAGGGGCTGGCTACGAGCAGTACTTC. Translated, it gives CASSPLGPGAGYEQYF.

This sequence joins TRBV11-2 and TRBJ2-5; D ambiguous. Germline V gene sequence: CDR1 SGHAT, CDR2 FQNNGV. The CDR3 has 15 residues. Trimming stripped 5 bases from V and 2 bases from J, with 15 bases between. The CDR3 reads CASSPDNGWQETQYF. CDR3 in DNA: TGTGCCAGCAGCCCCGATAACGGGTGGCAAGAGACCCAGTACTTC.

The rearrangement uses TRBV19 and TRBJ1-3; 9 bases match TRBD1. Germline V CDR1 and CDR2: LNHDA, SQIVND (reference sequence). J was trimmed by 1 base and V by 3 bases; bases with no gene match: 7. This CDR3 spans 17 amino acids. The CDR3 protein is CASSINTGTGSGNTIYF. The CDR3, as DNA: TGTGCCAGTAGTATCAATACCGGGACAGGGTCTGGAAACACCATATATTTT.

The V gene is TRBV28, the J gene TRBJ2-7, with 7 bases that match TRBD1. Germline CDR1 is MDHEN and CDR2 is SYDVKM. CDR3 length: 15 amino acids. J lost 5 bases, V lost 0 bases, and 7 bases had no gene match. In DNA form, the CDR3 reads TGTGCCAGCAGTTTATGGGGACAGAGACGGAACGAGCAGTACGTC. Protein product: CASSLWGQRRNEQYV.

The CDR3 protein is CASSLGQSNQPQHF. For the CDR3, the DNA is TGTGCCAGCAGCTTAGGACAGAGCAATCAGCCCCAGCATTTT. The J gene is TRBJ1-5, the V gene TRBV11-2; the D gene is possibly TRBD1 (5 bases). This CDR3 has 14 residues. Germline lookup yields CDR1 SGHAT and CDR2 FQNNGV. The V end was cut by 1 base, the J end by 1 base, with 5 bases between.

The V gene is TRBV27, the J gene TRBJ1-5, with 12 bases identical to TRBD1. The V gene's germline CDR1 is MNHEY and CDR2 SMNVEV (reference sequence). V lost 3 bases and J lost 5; bases outside the gene matches: 2. This CDR3 has 15 amino acids. In DNA, the CDR3 is TGTGCCAGCAGTTTTGGGACAGGGGGCGATCAGCCCCAGCATTTT. It specifies CASSFGTGGDQPQHF.

This sequence joins TRBV4-3 and TRBJ2-2, with TRBD2 identical over 14 bases. This CDR3 region has 16 residues. Germline V CDR1 and CDR2: LGHNA, YSLEER. The V gene end was trimmed by 2 bases and the J gene end by 6 bases; junction bases not matched to a gene: 2. This CDR3 is CASSQPGLAGAGELFF. The CDR3 nucleotides read TGCGCCAGCAGCCAACCGGGACTAGCGGGAGCCGGGGAGCTGTTTTTT.

The chain carries TRBV7-1 and TRBJ1-2; 10 bases are shared with TRBD1. TRBV7-1 is designated an ORF whose function remains uncertain. V lost 4 bases and J lost 4; bases outside the gene matches: 6. The CDR3 covers 15 residues. In nucleotides, the CDR3 is TGTGCCAGCAGCTTAGGACAGGGGGTACGCTATGGCTACACCTTC. It is translated as CASSLGQGVRYGYTF.

The chain employs TRBV9 and TRBJ1-4; 10 nucleotides line up with TRBD1. V lost 3 bases to trimming and J lost 7 bases; unmatched junction nucleotides: 0. The V gene's germline CDR1 is SGDLS and CDR2 YYNGEE. This CDR3 region has 13 residues. CDR3 coding DNA: TGTGCCAGCAGCGGGACAGGGGGTGAAAAACTGTTTTTT. Its translation: CASSGTGGEKLFF.

This sequence joins TRBV28 and TRBJ1-2, with D unresolved. With 6 bases removed from V and 0 bases from J, the gap between germline ends came to 11 bases. The length of the CDR3 is 14 residues. Germline V gives CDR1 MDHEN, CDR2 SYDVKM. The CDR3 protein is CASRIVYSNYGYTF. The CDR3 DNA follows: TGTGCCAGCAGGATTGTATACTCTAACTATGGCTACACCTTC.

The genes are TRBV28 and TRBJ1-3, with 8 bases matching TRBD1. V shed 5 bases and J 1 base; nucleotides not matched to a gene: 13. Germline CDR1 and CDR2: MDHEN and SYDVKM. The CDR3 consists of 18 residues. The CDR3: CASSPGTGTGPSGNTIYF. CDR3 coding DNA: TGTGCCAGCAGTCCCGGGACCGGGACAGGTCCTTCTGGAAACACCATATATTTT.

V and J are TRBV6-5 and TRBJ2-3; D call uncertain. Germline V CDR1 and CDR2: MNHEY, SVGAGI. The CDR3 spans 11 residues. V shed 4 bases and J shed 3 bases, with 2 bases lying between them. The CDR3 DNA follows: TGTGCCAGCAGTTCAACAGATACGCAGTATTTT. Amino acids: CASSSTDTQYF.

The rearrangement links TRBV29-1 to TRBJ2-5; 7 positions match TRBD2. The CDR3 spans 14 residues. Germline values: CDR1 SQVTM, CDR2 ANQGSEA. After removal of 0 bases from V and 1 base from J, the junction contained 2 bases not matched to a gene. The chain's CDR3 is CSVEDRGVQETQYF. The CDR3 DNA reads TGCAGCGTTGAAGATCGGGGGGTCCAAGAGACCCAGTACTTC.

The V and J genes are TRBV2 and TRBJ2-1; the D gene is possibly TRBD2 (6 bases). CDR1 and CDR2 from the germline V gene are SNHLY and FYNNEI. V was pared by 4 bases and J by 3 bases, with 19 bases between. There are 17 residues in the CDR3. CDR3 loop: CASSAAPPGVIYNEQFF. CDR3 sequence (DNA): TGTGCCAGCAGTGCAGCGCCCCCGGGGGTCATCTACAATGAGCAGTTCTTC.

The V gene is TRBV18, the J gene TRBJ1-2; D remains unclear. Trimming stripped 2 bases from V and 4 bases from J, with 17 bases between. Germline V lookup: CDR1 KGHSH, CDR2 LQKENI. CDR3 length equals 16 residues. CDR3 region: CASSPNAGLFRYGYTF. CDR3 in DNA: TGTGCCAGCTCACCAAATGCAGGATTATTCCGCTATGGCTACACCTTC.

This CDR3 is CASSQDGGSHQPQHF. CDR3 in DNA: TGCGCCAGCAGCCAAGACGGGGGGAGCCATCAGCCCCAGCATTTT. The genes are TRBV4-1 and TRBJ1-5; D possibly corresponds to TRBD1 (5 bases). Germline V gives CDR1 MGHRA, CDR2 YSYEKL. V dropped 0 bases and J dropped 5 bases, with 11 bases sitting between them. CDR3 length: 15 amino acids.

The chain carries TRBV9 and TRBJ2-1; 10 positions agree with TRBD2. Germline assignment: CDR1 SGDLS and CDR2 YYNGEE. J gave up 7 bases and V 3 bases, and 7 bases lay outside the gene matches. The CDR3 runs 15 residues. The CDR3 nucleotides are TGTGCCAGCAGCGCGCTAGCGGGAGAATGGAATGAGCAGTTCTTC. Translated, it gives CASSALAGEWNEQFF.

This rearrangement joins TRBV7-2 to TRBJ1-2, with 9 bases matching TRBD1. V was pared by 1 base and J by 4 bases, with 4 bases of the junction left unmatched. There are 15 residues in the CDR3. Germline-derived CDR1 and CDR2 are SGHTA and FQGNSA. The CDR3 here is CASSLGQGVRYGYTF. As DNA, the CDR3 is TGTGCCAGCAGCTTAGGACAGGGGGTACGCTATGGCTACACCTTC.

This clone was seen more than once but under ten times. The rearrangement uses TRBV9 and TRBJ1-4; D unclear. The ends were cut back, 0 bases at V and 4 bases at J, with 7 bases in the middle. The germline CDR1 and CDR2 sequences are SGDLS and YYNGEE. The CDR3 covers 14 residues. This CDR3 is CASSVGQYNEKLFF. CDR3 nucleotide sequence: TGTGCCAGCAGCGTAGGCCAGTATAATGAAAAACTGTTTTTT. Looking up the rest from reference TRBV9 and TRBJ1-4 gives the full variable domain: DSGVTQTPKHLITATGQRVTLRCSPRSGDLSVYWYQQSLDQGLQFLIQYYNGEERAKGNILERFSAQQFPDLHSELNLSSLELGDSALYFCASSVGQYNEKLFFGSGTQLSVL.